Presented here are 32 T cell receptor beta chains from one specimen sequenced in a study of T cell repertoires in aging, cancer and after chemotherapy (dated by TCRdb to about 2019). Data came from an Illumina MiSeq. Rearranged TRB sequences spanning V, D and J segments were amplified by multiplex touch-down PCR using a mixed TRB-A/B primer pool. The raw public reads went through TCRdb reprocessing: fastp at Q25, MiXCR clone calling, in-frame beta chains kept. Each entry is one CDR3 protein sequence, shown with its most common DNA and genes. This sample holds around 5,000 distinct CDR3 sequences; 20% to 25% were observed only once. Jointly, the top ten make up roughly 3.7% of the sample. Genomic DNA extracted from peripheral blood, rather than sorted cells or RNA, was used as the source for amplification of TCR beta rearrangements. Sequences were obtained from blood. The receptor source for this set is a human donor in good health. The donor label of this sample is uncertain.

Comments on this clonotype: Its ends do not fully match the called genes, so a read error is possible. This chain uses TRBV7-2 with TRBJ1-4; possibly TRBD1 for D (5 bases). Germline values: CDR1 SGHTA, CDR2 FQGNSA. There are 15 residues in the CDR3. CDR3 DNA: TGTGCCAGCAACTTAGTTGCAGGGTGGAATGAAAAACTGTTTTTT. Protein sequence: CASNLVAGWNEKLFF.

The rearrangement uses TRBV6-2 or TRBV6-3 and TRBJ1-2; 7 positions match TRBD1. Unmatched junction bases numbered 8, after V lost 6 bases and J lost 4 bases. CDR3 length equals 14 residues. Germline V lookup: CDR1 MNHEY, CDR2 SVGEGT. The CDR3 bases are TGTGCCAGCAGGGTACAGGGGAGGGCCTATGGCTACACCTTC. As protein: CASRVQGRAYGYTF.

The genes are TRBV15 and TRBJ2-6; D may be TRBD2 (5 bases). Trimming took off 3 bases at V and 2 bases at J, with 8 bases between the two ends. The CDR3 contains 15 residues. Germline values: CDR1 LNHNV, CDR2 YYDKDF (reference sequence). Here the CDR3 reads CATSSGGTGANVLTF. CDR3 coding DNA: TGTGCCACCAGCAGCGGAGGAACTGGGGCCAACGTCCTGACTTTC.

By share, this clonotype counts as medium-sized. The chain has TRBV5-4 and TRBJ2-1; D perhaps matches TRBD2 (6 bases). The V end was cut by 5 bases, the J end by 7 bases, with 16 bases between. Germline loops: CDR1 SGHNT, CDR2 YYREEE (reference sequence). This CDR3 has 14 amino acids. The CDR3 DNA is TGTGCCAGCAGGGAGGGCAGGAATTTGAATGAGCAGTTCTTC. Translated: CASREGRNLNEQFF.

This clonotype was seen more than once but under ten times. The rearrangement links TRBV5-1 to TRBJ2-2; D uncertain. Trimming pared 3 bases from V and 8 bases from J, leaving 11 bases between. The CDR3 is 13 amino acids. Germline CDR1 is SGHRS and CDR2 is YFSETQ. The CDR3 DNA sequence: TGCGCCAGCAGCTCGCAATCTTTGGGGGAGCTGTTTTTT. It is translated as CASSSQSLGELFF. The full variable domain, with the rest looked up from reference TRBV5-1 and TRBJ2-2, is KAGVTQTPRYLIKTRGQQVTLSCSPISGHRSVSWYQQTPGQGLQFLFEYFSETQRNKGNFPGRFSGRQFSNSRSEMNVSTLELGDSALYLCASSSQSLGELFFGEGSRLTVL.

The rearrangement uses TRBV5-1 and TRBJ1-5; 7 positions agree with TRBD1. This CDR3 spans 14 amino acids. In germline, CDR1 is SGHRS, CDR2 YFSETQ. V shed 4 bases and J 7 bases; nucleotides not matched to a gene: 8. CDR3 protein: CASSPTGYEQPQHF. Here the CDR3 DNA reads TGCGCCAGCAGCCCGACAGGGTATGAACAGCCCCAGCATTTT.

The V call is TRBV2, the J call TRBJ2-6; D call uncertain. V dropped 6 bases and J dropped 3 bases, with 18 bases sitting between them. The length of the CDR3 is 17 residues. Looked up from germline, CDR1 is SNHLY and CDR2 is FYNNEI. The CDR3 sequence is CASSPIVLGYGANVLTF. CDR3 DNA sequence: TGTGCCAGCAGCCCGATCGTCTTAGGGTATGGGGCCAACGTCCTGACTTTC.

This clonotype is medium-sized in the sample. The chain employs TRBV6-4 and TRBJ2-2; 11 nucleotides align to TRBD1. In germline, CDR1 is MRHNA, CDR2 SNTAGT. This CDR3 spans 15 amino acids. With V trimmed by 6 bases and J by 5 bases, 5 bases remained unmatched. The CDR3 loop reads CASSMGQGETGELFF. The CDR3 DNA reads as TGTGCCAGCAGCATGGGACAGGGGGAGACCGGGGAGCTGTTTTTT.

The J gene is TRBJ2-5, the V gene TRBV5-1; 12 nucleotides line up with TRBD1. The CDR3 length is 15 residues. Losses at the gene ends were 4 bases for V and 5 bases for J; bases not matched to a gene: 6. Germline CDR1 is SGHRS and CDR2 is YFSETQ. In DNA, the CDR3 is TGCGCCAGCAGCCTCCCGGGACAGGGGGCGGAGACCCAGTACTTC. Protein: CASSLPGQGAETQYF.

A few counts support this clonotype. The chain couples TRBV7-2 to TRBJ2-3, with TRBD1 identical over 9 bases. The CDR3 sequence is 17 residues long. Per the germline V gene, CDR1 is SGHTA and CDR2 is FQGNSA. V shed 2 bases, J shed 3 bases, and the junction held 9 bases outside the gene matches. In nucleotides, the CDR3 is TGTGCCAGCAGCTTAATCTTGGGGACAGGGAAAACAGATACGCAGTATTTT. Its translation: CASSLILGTGKTDTQYF.

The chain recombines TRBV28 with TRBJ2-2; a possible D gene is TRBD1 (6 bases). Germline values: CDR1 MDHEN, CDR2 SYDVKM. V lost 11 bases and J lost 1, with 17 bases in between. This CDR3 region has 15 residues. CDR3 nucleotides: TGTGCCTCCTCTCCCGGGACAAGGAACACCGGGGAGCTGTTTTTT. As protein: CASSPGTRNTGELFF.

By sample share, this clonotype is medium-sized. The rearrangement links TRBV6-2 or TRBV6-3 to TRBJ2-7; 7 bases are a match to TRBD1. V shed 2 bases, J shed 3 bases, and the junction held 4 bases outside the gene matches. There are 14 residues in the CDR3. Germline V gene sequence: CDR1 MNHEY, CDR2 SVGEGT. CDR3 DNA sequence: TGTGCCAGCAGTTACGAGGGGGCCAGCTACGAGCAGTACTTC. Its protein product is CASSYEGASYEQYF.

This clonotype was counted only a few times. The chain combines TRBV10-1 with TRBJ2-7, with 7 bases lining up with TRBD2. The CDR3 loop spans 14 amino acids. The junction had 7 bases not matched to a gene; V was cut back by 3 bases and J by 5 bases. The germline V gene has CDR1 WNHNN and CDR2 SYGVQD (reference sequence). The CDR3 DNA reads TGCGCCAGCAGTGATCGGGGGGTAAATAACGAGCAGTACTTC. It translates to CASSDRGVNNEQYF.

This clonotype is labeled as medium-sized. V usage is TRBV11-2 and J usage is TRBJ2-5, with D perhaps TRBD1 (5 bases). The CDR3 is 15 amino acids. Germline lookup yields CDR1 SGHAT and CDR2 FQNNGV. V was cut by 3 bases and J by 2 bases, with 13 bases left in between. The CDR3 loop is CASSFRRAGQETQYF. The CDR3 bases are TGTGCCAGCAGCTTCCGTCGGGCAGGGCAAGAGACCCAGTACTTC.

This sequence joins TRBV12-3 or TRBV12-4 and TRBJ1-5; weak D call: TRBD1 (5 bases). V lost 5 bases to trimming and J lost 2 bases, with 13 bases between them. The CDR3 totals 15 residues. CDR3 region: CASSGQGGRNQPQHF. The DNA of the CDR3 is TGTGCCAGCAGTGGGCAGGGAGGGCGCAATCAGCCCCAGCATTTT.

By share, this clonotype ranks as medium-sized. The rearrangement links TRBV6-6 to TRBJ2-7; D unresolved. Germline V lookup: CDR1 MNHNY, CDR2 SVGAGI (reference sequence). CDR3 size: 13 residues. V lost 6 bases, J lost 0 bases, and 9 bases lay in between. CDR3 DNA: TGTGCCAGCAGCCAAGTTAGCTCCTACGAGCAGTACTTC. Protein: CASSQVSSYEQYF.

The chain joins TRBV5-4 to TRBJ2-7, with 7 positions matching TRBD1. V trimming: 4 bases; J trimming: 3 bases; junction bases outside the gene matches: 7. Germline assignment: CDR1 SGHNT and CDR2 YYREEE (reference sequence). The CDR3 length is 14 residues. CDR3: CASSRQGQNYEQYF. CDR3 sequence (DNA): TGTGCCAGCAGCCGACAGGGACAGAACTACGAGCAGTACTTC.

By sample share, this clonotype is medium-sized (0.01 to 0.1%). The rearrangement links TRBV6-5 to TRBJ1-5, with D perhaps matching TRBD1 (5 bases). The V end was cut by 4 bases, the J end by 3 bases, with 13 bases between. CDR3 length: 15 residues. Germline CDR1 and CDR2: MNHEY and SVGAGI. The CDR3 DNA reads TGTGCCAGCAGTTCCGCGGGGGTGGTCAATCAGCCCCAGCATTTT. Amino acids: CASSSAGVVNQPQHF.

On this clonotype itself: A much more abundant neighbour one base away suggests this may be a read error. CDR3 in DNA: TGTGCCAGTAAAACACTAGCGGGGGGCCTTTACAATGGGCAGTTCTTC. It is translated as CASKTLAGGLYNGQFF. The rearrangement uses TRBV19 and TRBJ2-1, with 12 bases fitting TRBD2. CDR1 and CDR2 from the germline V gene are LNHDA and SQIVND (reference sequence). The CDR3 is 16 amino acids. Supplemented by reference TRBV19 and TRBJ2-1, the full variable domain reads DGGITQSPKYLFRKEGQNVTLSCEQNLNHDAMYWYRQDPGQGLRLIYYSQIVNDFQKGDIAEGYSVSREKKESFPLTVTSAQKNPTAFYLCASKTLAGGLYNGQFFGPGTRLTVL.

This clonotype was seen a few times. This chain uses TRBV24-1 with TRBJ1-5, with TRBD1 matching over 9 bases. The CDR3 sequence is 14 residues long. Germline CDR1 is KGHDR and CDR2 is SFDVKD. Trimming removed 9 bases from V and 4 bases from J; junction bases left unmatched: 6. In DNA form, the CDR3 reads TGTGCCACCCATCCGGGACAGGGAAATCAGCCCCAGCATTTT. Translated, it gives CATHPGQGNQPQHF.

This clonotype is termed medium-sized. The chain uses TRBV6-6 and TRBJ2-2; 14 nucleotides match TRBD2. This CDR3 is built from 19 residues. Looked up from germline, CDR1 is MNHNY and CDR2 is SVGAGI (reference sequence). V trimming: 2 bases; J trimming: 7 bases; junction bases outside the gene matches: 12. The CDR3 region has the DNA TGTGCCAGCAGTTACCGGAGACTAGCGGGGGGGAGGAGTATCGGGGAGCTGTTTTTT. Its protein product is CASSYRRLAGGRSIGELFF.

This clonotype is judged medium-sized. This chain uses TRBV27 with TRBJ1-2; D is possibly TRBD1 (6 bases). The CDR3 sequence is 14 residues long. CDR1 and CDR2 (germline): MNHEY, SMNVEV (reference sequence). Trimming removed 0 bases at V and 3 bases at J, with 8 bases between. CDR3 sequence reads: CASSLSEGDYGYTF. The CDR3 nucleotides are TGTGCCAGCAGTTTATCTGAGGGGGACTATGGCTACACCTTC.

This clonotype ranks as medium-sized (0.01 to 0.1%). The CDR3: CASSRGERDANEQFF. CDR3 nucleotides: TGTGCCAGCAGCCGCGGGGAGCGGGACGCCAATGAGCAGTTCTTC. V is TRBV7-9 and J is TRBJ2-1; 7 positions match TRBD2. With V trimmed by 5 bases and J by 6 bases, 10 bases remained unmatched. There are 15 residues in the CDR3. Germline CDR1 is SEHNR and CDR2 is FQNEAQ (reference sequence).

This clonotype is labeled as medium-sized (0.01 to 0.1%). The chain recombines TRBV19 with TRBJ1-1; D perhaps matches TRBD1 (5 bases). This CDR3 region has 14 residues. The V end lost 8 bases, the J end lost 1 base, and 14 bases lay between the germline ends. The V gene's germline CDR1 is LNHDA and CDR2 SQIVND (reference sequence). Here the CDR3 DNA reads TGTGCCAGTGGCCAACGGGGCCAGAACACTGAAGCTTTCTTT. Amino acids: CASGQRGQNTEAFF.

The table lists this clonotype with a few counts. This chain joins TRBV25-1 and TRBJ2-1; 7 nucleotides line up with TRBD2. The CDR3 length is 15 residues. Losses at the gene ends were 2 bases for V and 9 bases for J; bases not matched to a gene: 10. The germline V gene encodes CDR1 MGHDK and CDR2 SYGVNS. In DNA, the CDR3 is TGTGCCAGCAGTGAAAGCAGCGGGGAGGTACCTGAGCAGTTCTTC. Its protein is CASSESSGEVPEQFF. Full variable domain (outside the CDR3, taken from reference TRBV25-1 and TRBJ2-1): EADIYQTPRYLVIGTGKKITLECSQTMGHDKMYWYQQDPGMELHLIHYSYGVNSTEKGDLSSESTVSRIRTEHFPLTLESARPSHTSQYLCASSESSGEVPEQFFGPGTRLTVL.

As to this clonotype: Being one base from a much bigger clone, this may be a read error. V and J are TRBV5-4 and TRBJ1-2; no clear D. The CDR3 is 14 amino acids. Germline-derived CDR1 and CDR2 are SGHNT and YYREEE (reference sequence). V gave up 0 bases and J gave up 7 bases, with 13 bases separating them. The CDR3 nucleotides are TGTGCCAGCAGCTTGGATGGAGTCGGCAGTGGCTACACCTTC. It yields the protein CASSLDGVGSGYTF.

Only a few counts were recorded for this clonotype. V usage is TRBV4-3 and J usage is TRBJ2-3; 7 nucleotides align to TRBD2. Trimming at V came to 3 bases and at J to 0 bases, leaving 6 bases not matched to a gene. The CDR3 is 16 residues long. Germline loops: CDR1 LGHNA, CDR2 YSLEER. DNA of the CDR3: TGCGCCAGCAGCCATGCAGCGGGGCGCAGCACAGATACGCAGTATTTT. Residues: CASSHAAGRSTDTQYF.

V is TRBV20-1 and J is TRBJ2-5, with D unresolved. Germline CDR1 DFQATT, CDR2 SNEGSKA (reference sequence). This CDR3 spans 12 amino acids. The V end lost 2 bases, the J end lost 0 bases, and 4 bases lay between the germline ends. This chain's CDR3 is CSARLYQETQYF. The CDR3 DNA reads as TGCAGTGCTAGACTTTACCAAGAGACCCAGTACTTC.

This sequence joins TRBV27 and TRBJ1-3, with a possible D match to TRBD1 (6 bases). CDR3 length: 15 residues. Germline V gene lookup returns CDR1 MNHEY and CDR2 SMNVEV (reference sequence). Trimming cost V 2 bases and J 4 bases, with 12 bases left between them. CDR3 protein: CASSLHRAAGNTIYF. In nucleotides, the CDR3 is TGTGCCAGCAGTTTACACAGGGCGGCGGGAAACACCATATATTTT.

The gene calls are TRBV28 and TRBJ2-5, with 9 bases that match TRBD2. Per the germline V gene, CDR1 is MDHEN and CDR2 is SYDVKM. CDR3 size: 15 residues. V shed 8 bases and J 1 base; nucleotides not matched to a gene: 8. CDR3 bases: TGTGCCAGCCGTCGACTAGCGGTCTTCCAAGAGACCCAGTACTTC. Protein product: CASRRLAVFQETQYF.

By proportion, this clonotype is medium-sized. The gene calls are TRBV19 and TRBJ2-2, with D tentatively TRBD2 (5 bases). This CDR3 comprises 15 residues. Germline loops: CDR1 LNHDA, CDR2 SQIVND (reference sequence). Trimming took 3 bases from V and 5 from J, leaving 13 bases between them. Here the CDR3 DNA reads TGTGCCAGTAGTATTGTAGCCAGGAGGACCGGGGAGCTGTTTTTT. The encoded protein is CASSIVARRTGELFF. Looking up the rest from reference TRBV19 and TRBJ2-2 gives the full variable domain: DGGITQSPKYLFRKEGQNVTLSCEQNLNHDAMYWYRQDPGQGLRLIYYSQIVNDFQKGDIAEGYSVSREKKESFPLTVTSAQKNPTAFYLCASSIVARRTGELFFGEGSRLTVL.

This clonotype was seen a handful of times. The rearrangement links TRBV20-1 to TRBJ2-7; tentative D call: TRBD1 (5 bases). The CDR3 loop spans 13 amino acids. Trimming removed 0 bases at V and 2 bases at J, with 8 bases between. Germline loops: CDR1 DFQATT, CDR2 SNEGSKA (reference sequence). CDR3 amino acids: CSARDAGTYEQYF. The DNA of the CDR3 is TGCAGTGCTAGAGATGCAGGGACCTACGAGCAGTACTTC.